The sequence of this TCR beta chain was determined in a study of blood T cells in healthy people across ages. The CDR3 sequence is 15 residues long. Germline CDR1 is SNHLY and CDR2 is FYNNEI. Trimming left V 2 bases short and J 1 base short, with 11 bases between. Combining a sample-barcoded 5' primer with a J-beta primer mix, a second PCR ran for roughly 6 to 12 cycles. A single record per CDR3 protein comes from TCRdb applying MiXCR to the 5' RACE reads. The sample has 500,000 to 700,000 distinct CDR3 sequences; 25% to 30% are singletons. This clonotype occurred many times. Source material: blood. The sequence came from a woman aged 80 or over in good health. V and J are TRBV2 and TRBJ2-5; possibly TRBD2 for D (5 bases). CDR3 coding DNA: TGTGCCAGCAGTGAATCGAGCGGTACCCAAGAGACCCAGTACTTC. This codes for CASSESSGTQETQYF.